This T cell receptor (beta chain) was retrieved from a study of blood T cell repertoires in COVID-19. Study information: COVID-19 samples from acute and convalescent phases originated in the United States, Italy and Spain. The cDNA or gDNA used as material had been derived from T cells, B-cell-depleted T cells, or PBMCs.

The CDR3 sequence is 14 residues long. The germline CDR1 and CDR2 sequences are MDHEN and SYDVKM. V gave up 4 bases and J gave up 7 bases; unmatched junction bases: 6. In the original analysis: Amplification with reference gene primers provided the estimates of nucleated cell counts. Profiled with immunoSEQ multiplex PCR; TCRdb holds only in-frame clones, not every one. That table furnishes V, J and clone size, whereas the DNA furnished D and trimming. The repertoire holds 250,000 or so clones, with roughly four fifths as singletons. The clonotype was recovered from a woman between 18 and 30 years old with acute or convalescent COVID-19. Sample: peripheral blood. V gene TRBV28 combines with J gene TRBJ1-2, with TRBD1 identical over 10 bases. CDR3 amino acids: CASSSMGQGSGYTF. CDR3 sequence (DNA): TGTGCCAGCAGTTCCATGGGACAGGGGAGTGGCTACACCTTC.